The clone carrying this TCR beta chain was counted only a few times. This entry comes from a study of blood T cell repertoires in COVID-19. Study details: Both acute and convalescent COVID-19 samples were obtained from the United States, Italy and Spain. The analysed material was cDNA or gDNA that came from T cells, B-cell-depleted T cells, or PBMCs.

In the original analysis: Reference gene primers were amplified, and this amplification served to estimate nucleated cell counts. Repertoires were generated with immunoSEQ multiplex PCR, while TCRdb's copy carries only in-frame clones and drops some. The DNA was the basis for D and trimming; V, J and clone size are from that table. Of 100,000 to 120,000 clones in the sample, around 86% were seen once. The source of this sequence is a woman in her seventies with acute or convalescent COVID-19. The material sequenced was peripheral blood.

The CDR3 region is CASNAPGQGEGTQYF. DNA of the CDR3: TGTGCCAGCAACGCTCCGGGACAGGGTGAAGGTACGCAGTATTTT. The chain carries TRBV28 and TRBJ2-3; 9 nucleotides line up with TRBD1. The CDR3 contains 15 residues. Trimming took 7 bases from V and 8 from J; bases not matched to a gene: 13. Germline V gives CDR1 MDHEN, CDR2 SYDVKM.